This T cell receptor (beta chain) comes out of a study of blood T cells in healthy people across ages. General study points: Samples with more naive T cells showed higher observed beta diversity.

For the second PCR, which ran for about 6 to 11 cycles, a sample-barcoded 5' primer and a J-beta primer mix were used. Each CDR3 protein is one row after TCRdb ran MiXCR on the 5' RACE reads. Of roughly 790,000 distinct CDR3 sequences detected, roughly 47% appear once; the ten largest clones hold 20% to 25%. This CDR3 has 18 amino acids. The germline gives CDR1 DFQATT, CDR2 SNEGSKA (reference sequence). With 0 bases clipped from V and 0 bases from J, the junction kept 11 bases outside the gene matches. This clonotype turned up a few times. As yet, its antigen is unknown. Sequencing was performed on blood. This rearrangement joins TRBV20-1 to TRBJ2-5; 9 bases are a match to TRBD2. The clonotype was recovered from a woman between 55 and 75 years old in good health. The CDR3 spells CSARDVLASGEYQETQYF. For the CDR3, the DNA is TGCAGTGCTAGAGATGTACTGGCTAGCGGGGAGTACCAAGAGACCCAGTACTTC.